The present entry profiles one T cell receptor (beta chain) with its context. Only in-frame clones appear in the TCRdb table, and some are missing; sequencing was by immunoSEQ multiplex PCR. In the table there are 250,000 to 300,000 clones, 75% to 95% of which are singletons. Donors were grouped by their self-reported clinical history. Symptom resolution, clearance, or two negative PCRs marked donors in Cohort 3 as recovered. This sample is part of a study of blood T cell repertoires in COVID-19. About the study: The United States, Italy and Spain supplied acute and convalescent COVID-19 samples.

Germline V CDR1 and CDR2: KGHSH, LQKENI. This CDR3 is built from 14 residues. The junction had 8 bases not matched to a gene; V was cut back by 5 bases and J by 5 bases. The origin of this receptor is a woman aged 25 to 39 who had recovered from COVID-19. The chain employs TRBV18 and TRBJ2-7; the match to TRBD1 covers 8 bases. Sample: PBMCs or T cells enriched from blood (not recorded which). Here the CDR3 reads CASSRDRGSDEQYF. CDR3 DNA: TGTGCCAGCTCAAGAGACAGGGGTAGCGACGAGCAGTACTTC.